The TCR beta chain under discussion was sequenced for a study of cytotoxic CD8 clonotypes in ibrutinib-treated CLL. Looking at the study overall: Mean productive templates were around 240,000; mean productive rearrangements were 94,082. Points from the study as a whole: Clonotypes that were public were uncommon, and they contracted or stayed stable on treatment. Baseline levels of clonality went above those of age-matched healthy donors and moved with circulating CD8+ T-cell counts.

CDR1 SGDLS and CDR2 YYNGEE come from the germline V gene. The CDR3 contains 14 residues. Trimming took 3 bases from V and 4 from J, leaving 13 bases between them. The targeted sequencing depth was 1 in 200,000 to 1 in 1 million T cells. The data were produced by immunoSEQ multiplex PCR, yet TCRdb's version contains in-frame clones alone and is incomplete. The sample carries roughly 250,000 clones, 70% recorded once. Of note for this clone: Its cognate antigen is unknown.

The sequences come from PBMCs, collected after 24 months of ibrutinib treatment. The TCR sequence derives from a human donor with chronic lymphocytic leukemia. The V gene is TRBV9, the J gene TRBJ2-5, with D maybe TRBD1 (5 bases). In nucleotides, the CDR3 is TGTGCCAGCAGCGGACAGACGACGGGAGAGACCCAGTACTTC. Its protein is CASSGQTTGETQYF.